This T cell receptor beta chain was sequenced in a study of cytomegalovirus exposure and HLA in healthy donors. Unrecorded immune exposures were likely, despite nominal health at sampling. The PCR used 60 Vbeta and 13 Jbeta primers. The data were produced by immunoSEQ multiplex PCR, yet TCRdb's version contains in-frame clones alone and is incomplete. Its table records 150,000 or so clones. CDR1 is MNHNS and CDR2 is SASEGT in the germline V gene. This CDR3 spans 15 amino acids. For this clone: At one of its ends the junction is not consistent with the germline gene, which may arise from a read error.

This chain joins TRBV6-1 and TRBJ2-5, with D perhaps matching TRBD1 (6 bases). The TCR originated in a woman aged 45-65 years in good health and CMV-seronegative. The sequencing input was PBMCs. This chain's CDR3 is CASSEVVDRQETQYF. The DNA of the CDR3 is TGTGCCAGCAGCGAAGTCGTGGACAGACAAGAGACCCAGTACTTC.